Presented here are 28 T cell receptor beta chains from one specimen sequenced in a study of lymphopenia after photon versus proton radiotherapy. Method: immunoSEQ multiplex PCR; TCRdb's copy keeps in-frame clones and lacks some. This table has approximately 71,000 clones, just over 90% appearing once. Specimen: peripheral blood, collected from a patient treated with photon-based radiotherapy. All receptors come from a woman aged 70-85 years with pancreatic cancer.

This clone was seen only once. The chain employs TRBV5-5 and TRBJ1-1; D ambiguous. The CDR3 sequence is 13 residues long. Germline CDR1 is SGHKS and CDR2 is YYEKEE (reference sequence). Trimming left V 1 base short and J 0 bases short, with 4 bases between. The CDR3 reads CASSLNVNTEAFF. CDR3 coding DNA: TGTGCCAGCAGCTTGAACGTGAACACTGAAGCTTTCTTT.

V usage is TRBV7-9 and J usage is TRBJ1-3; D is unresolved. CDR3 length: 13 residues. Germline loops: CDR1 SEHNR, CDR2 FQNEAQ (reference sequence). V gave up 3 bases and J gave up 3 bases, with 6 bases separating them. Here the CDR3 DNA reads TGTGCCAGCAGCTTCGACGGTGGAAACACCATATATTTT. It translates to CASSFDGGNTIYF.

J is TRBJ1-4 and V is TRBV10-3; D is perhaps TRBD1 (6 bases). The CDR3 totals 12 residues. With 3 bases removed from V and 13 bases from J, the gap between germline ends came to 12 bases. Germline CDR1 and CDR2: ENHRY and SYGVKD. Written as DNA, the CDR3 is TGTGCCATCAGTGAAGCCGGGGGCCTACTGTTTTTT. Amino acids: CAISEAGGLLFF.

The CDR3 DNA sequence: TGTGCCAGCAGTCCACGACAGGGAGATTATGAAAAACTGTTTTTT. Translation gives CASSPRQGDYEKLFF. This rearrangement joins TRBV6-1 to TRBJ1-4; 7 bases are shared with TRBD1. The V gene's germline CDR1 is MNHNS and CDR2 SASEGT. The CDR3 is 15 residues long. Trimming took 5 bases from V and 6 from J; bases not matched to a gene: 9.

The V gene is TRBV7-9, the J gene TRBJ2-1, with 8 bases identical to TRBD2. This CDR3 region has 16 residues. CDR1 and CDR2 (germline): SEHNR, FQNEAQ (reference sequence). The trim removed 5 bases at V and 9 bases at J, leaving 15 bases unmatched. The CDR3 bases are TGTGCCAGCAGCCTAGAGGCTAGCGAGCGGGGGTTTGAGCAGTTCTTC. It codes for CASSLEASERGFEQFF.

The CDR3 coding sequence is TGTGCCTGGGGGGGACTGCGCTATGGCTACACCTTC. It specifies CAWGGLRYGYTF. This chain joins TRBV30 and TRBJ1-2; D might be TRBD1 (5 bases). CDR1 and CDR2 from the germline V gene are GTSNPN and SVGIG (reference sequence). V lost 5 bases and J lost 4, with 11 bases in between. CDR3 length equals 12 residues.

The V gene is TRBV7-8, the J gene TRBJ1-1, with D unclear. Per germline, CDR1 SGHVS and CDR2 FQNEAQ. Trimming took off 5 bases at V and 4 bases at J, with 11 bases between the two ends. CDR3 size: 13 residues. CDR3 residues: CASSGHVGTEAFF. The CDR3, as DNA: TGTGCCAGCAGCGGCCATGTGGGCACTGAAGCTTTCTTT.

The chain carries TRBV4-3 and TRBJ2-1; tentatively, D is TRBD2 (5 bases). The CDR3 loop spans 14 amino acids. Germline loops: CDR1 LGHNA, CDR2 YSLEER. Deletions cut 3 bases from V and 7 bases from J, with 13 bases between. In DNA, the CDR3 is TGCGCCAGCAGCCAGGACGGGAAATATAATGAGCAGTTCTTC. Translated, it gives CASSQDGKYNEQFF.

The chain employs TRBV7-2 and TRBJ2-7, with 7 bases matching TRBD2. This CDR3 spans 15 amino acids. Germline loops: CDR1 SGHTA, CDR2 FQGNSA. The junction had 7 bases not matched to a gene; V was cut back by 0 bases and J by 5 bases. The CDR3 loop is CASSLAGGPRNEQYF. The CDR3 region has the DNA TGTGCCAGCAGCTTAGCGGGAGGGCCGAGGAACGAGCAGTACTTC.

This sequence joins TRBV5-4 and TRBJ2-7; D possibly uses TRBD1 or TRBD2 (5 bases each). The CDR3 sequence is 13 residues long. Trimming cost V 4 bases and J 1 base, with 9 bases left between them. Looked up from germline, CDR1 is SGHNT and CDR2 is YYREEE (reference sequence). CDR3 protein: CASSRDGSYEQYF. CDR3 nucleotide sequence: TGTGCCAGCAGCCGGGACGGTTCCTACGAGCAGTACTTC.

This clone appeared a single time. The chain is built from TRBV25-1 and TRBJ2-2; 10 bases align to TRBD2. The trim removed 5 bases at V and 6 bases at J, leaving 9 bases unmatched. Germline V gene sequence: CDR1 MGHDK, CDR2 SYGVNS. The CDR3 runs to 16 residues. CDR3 sequence: CASSKDLAGVAGELFF. The CDR3, as DNA: TGTGCCAGCAGTAAAGATCTAGCGGGAGTGGCCGGGGAGCTGTTTTTT.

The chain couples TRBV2 to TRBJ2-7; 10 nucleotides match TRBD1. Germline V gives CDR1 SNHLY, CDR2 FYNNEI. The V segment lost 7 bases and the J segment 11 bases; nucleotides outside the gene matches: 5. The CDR3 has 11 amino acids. In nucleotides, the CDR3 is TGTGCCAGCATCCTGGACAGGGGGGAGTACTTC. This gives the protein CASILDRGEYF.

The chain combines TRBV5-1 with TRBJ2-7; TRBD1 is a possible D gene (5 bases). V lost 0 bases and J lost 7, with 17 bases in between. Germline V gene lookup returns CDR1 SGHRS and CDR2 YFSETQ. The CDR3 spans 15 residues. CDR3 DNA: TGCGCCAGCAGCTTGGGACAGCCGGGTTTAGGGGAGCAGTACTTC. It codes for CASSLGQPGLGEQYF. The full variable domain, its missing parts supplied by reference TRBV5-1 and TRBJ2-7, is KAGVTQTPRYLIKTRGQQVTLSCSPISGHRSVSWYQQTPGQGLQFLFEYFSETQRNKGNFPGRFSGRQFSNSRSEMNVSTLELGDSALYLCASSLGQPGLGEQYFGPGTRLTVT.

The chain has TRBV5-1 and TRBJ2-1; 9 nucleotides match TRBD1. CDR3 length equals 15 residues. CDR1 SGHRS and CDR2 YFSETQ come from the germline V gene. J lost 10 bases, V lost 3 bases, and 11 bases had no gene match. The CDR3 protein is CASSSLGDRVGEQFF. CDR3 coding DNA: TGCGCCAGCAGCTCGCTCGGGGACAGGGTCGGGGAGCAGTTCTTC.

The V call is TRBV11-2, the J call TRBJ2-2; possibly TRBD1 for D (6 bases). This CDR3 contains 15 residues. V was pared by 0 bases and J by 1 base, with 6 bases between. Germline assignment: CDR1 SGHAT and CDR2 FQNNGV. The CDR3 protein is CASSLDRGNTGELFF. For the CDR3, the DNA is TGTGCCAGCAGCTTAGACAGGGGGAACACCGGGGAGCTGTTTTTT.

The V gene is TRBV7-2, the J gene TRBJ2-7; D is unresolved. The V gene's germline CDR1 is SGHTA and CDR2 FQGNSA. This CDR3 is 13 amino acids long. V was pared by 5 bases and J by 2 bases, with 10 bases between. CDR3 DNA: TGTGCCAGCAGCCCCAAGGGCCCCTACGAGCAGTACTTC. It translates to CASSPKGPYEQYF.

The V call is TRBV5-6, the J call TRBJ2-2, with 12 nucleotides matching TRBD1. J lost 5 bases, V lost 1 base, and 3 bases had no gene match. CDR1 and CDR2 (germline): SGHDT, YYEEEE. This CDR3 is 16 amino acids long. The CDR3 loop is CASSLWGQGATGELFF. The DNA of the CDR3 is TGTGCCAGCAGCTTGTGGGGACAGGGGGCAACCGGGGAGCTGTTTTTT. Using reference TRBV5-6 and TRBJ2-2 for the parts outside the CDR3, the full variable domain is DAGVTQSPTHLIKTRGQQVTLRCSPKSGHDTVSWYQQALGQGPQFIFQYYEEEERQRGNFPDRFSGHQFPNYSSELNVNALLLGDSALYLCASSLWGQGATGELFFGEGSRLTVL.

V and J are TRBV7-9 and TRBJ2-2; D not resolved. V was pared by 8 bases and J by 6 bases, with 7 bases between. CDR1 SEHNR and CDR2 FQNEAQ come from the germline V gene (reference sequence). The CDR3 length is 11 residues. The CDR3 coding sequence is TGTGCCAGCCCTTCCCCCGGGGAGCTGTTTTTT. Residues: CASPSPGELFF.

J is TRBJ2-7 and V is TRBV28; D gene ambiguous. CDR3 length equals 13 residues. V was trimmed by 7 bases and J by 3 bases, leaving 13 bases between them. Looked up from germline, CDR1 is MDHEN and CDR2 is SYDVKM. Here the CDR3 reads CASNGSPVYEQYF. DNA for the CDR3: TGTGCCAGCAACGGTTCTCCCGTCTACGAGCAGTACTTC.

The J gene is TRBJ1-2, the V gene TRBV21-1. TRBV21-1 is reported as a pseudogene. This CDR3 is built from 15 residues. The CDR3 DNA is TGTGCCAGCAGCAAACTCGGGGGTGCAGGCTATGGCTACACCTTC. Its translation is CASSKLGGAGYGYTF.

The rearrangement uses TRBV28 and TRBJ2-2; no firm D call. Deletions cut 1 base from V and 7 bases from J, with 4 bases between. The CDR3 contains 12 residues. CDR1 and CDR2 from the germline V gene are MDHEN and SYDVKM. Written as DNA, the CDR3 is TGTGCCAGCAGTTTATCACGCGGGGAGCTGTTTTTT. This translates into CASSLSRGELFF.

The CDR3 region is CASSSPGLAGATSYNEQFF. For the CDR3, the DNA is TGTGCCAGCAGCTCCCCGGGACTAGCGGGAGCGACCTCCTACAATGAGCAGTTCTTC. The rearrangement links TRBV7-3 to TRBJ2-1; 14 nucleotides line up with TRBD2. Germline CDR1 is SGHTA and CDR2 is FQGTGA. The length of the CDR3 is 19 residues. Germline trimming cut 4 bases from V and 0 bases from J; bases unmatched to any gene: 8.

The chain couples TRBV18 to TRBJ1-1, with D possibly TRBD1 on 5 matching bases. Trimming stripped 1 base from V and 5 bases from J, with 14 bases between. The CDR3 is 15 amino acids. CDR1 KGHSH and CDR2 LQKENI come from the germline V gene. The CDR3 sequence is CASSPRTGGKTEAFF. DNA for the CDR3: TGTGCCAGCTCACCACGGACGGGGGGGAAGACTGAAGCTTTCTTT.

A single count supports this clone. The genes are TRBV18 and TRBJ2-2, with 12 bases fitting TRBD2. The germline V gene has CDR1 KGHSH and CDR2 LQKENI. This CDR3 comprises 16 residues. V was clipped by 4 bases and J by 4 bases; unmatched bases: 4. The CDR3 nucleotides read TGTGCCAGCTCACGACTAGCGGGAGATAGCACCGGGGAGCTGTTTTTT. It encodes CASSRLAGDSTGELFF.

This chain joins TRBV11-2 and TRBJ2-2; 7 bases align to TRBD1. The CDR3 sequence is 17 residues long. V dropped 5 bases and J dropped 5; count of bases not matched to a gene: 14. Germline loops: CDR1 SGHAT, CDR2 FQNNGV. CDR3 residues: CASSLPSGTVITGELFF. CDR3 DNA sequence: TGTGCCAGCAGCCTACCTAGTGGGACAGTGATAACCGGGGAGCTGTTTTTT.

To note about this clone: The germline gene is not matched at one end of the junction; a read error may be the cause. This sequence joins TRBV7-7 and TRBJ2-7; possibly TRBD2 for D (5 bases). In germline, CDR1 is SSHAT, CDR2 FNYEAQ (reference sequence). The CDR3 totals 13 residues. The CDR3: CASSPRWAGEQYF. For the CDR3, the DNA is TGTGCTAGCAGCCCACGATGGGCGGGCGAGCAGTACTTC.

V gene TRBV5-1 combines with J gene TRBJ2-6, with TRBD2 matching over 8 bases. Germline CDR1 SGHRS, CDR2 YFSETQ. J was trimmed by 0 bases and V by 3 bases; bases with no gene match: 11. The CDR3 totals 19 residues. The CDR3 nucleotides are TGCGCCAGCAGCTGGGCCCTCGGGGGGGTTTCCTCTGGGGCCAACGTCCTGACTTTC. Protein sequence: CASSWALGGVSSGANVLTF.

The chain is built from TRBV14 and TRBJ2-1; 10 bases fit TRBD2. CDR3 length: 18 amino acids. The ends lost 3 bases at V and 2 bases at J; junction bases unmatched: 10. Germline assignment: CDR1 SGHDN and CDR2 FVKESK. The CDR3 is CASSHHLGLAAAYNEQFF. The CDR3 coding sequence is TGTGCCAGCAGCCATCATCTAGGACTAGCGGCAGCCTACAATGAGCAGTTCTTC.